Listed here are 24 T cell receptor beta chains from one sample, sequenced in a study of shared clonotypes between healthy human individuals. The assay was immunoSEQ multiplex PCR, and TCRdb's table has in-frame clones only and misses some. Among about 490,000 clones, around 80% were seen once, and the ten largest hold 10% to 15%. Material: PBMCs. The receptors were gathered from a woman aged 40 to 55 in good health. Some clones in this sample may be carry-over from other donors' samples.

The chain joins TRBV2 to TRBJ2-1; 7 bases map to TRBD1. V lost 2 bases, J lost 6 bases, and 10 bases stayed unmatched. Germline V gives CDR1 SNHLY, CDR2 FYNNEI. The CDR3 sequence is 16 residues long. CDR3 coding DNA: TGTGCCAGCAGTGAAAGACCCAGCGCAGGGGGCAATGAGCAGTTCTTC. As protein: CASSERPSAGGNEQFF.

This chain connects TRBV7-9 to TRBJ1-2, with D hard to call. Trimming left V 1 base short and J 0 bases short, with 3 bases between. The CDR3 sequence is 13 residues long. The germline CDR1 and CDR2 sequences are SEHNR and FQNEAQ (reference sequence). CDR3 amino acids: CASSLDTNYGYTF. The CDR3, as DNA: TGTGCCAGCAGCTTAGACACTAACTATGGCTACACCTTC.

In DNA, the CDR3 is TGTGCCAGCAGACTAGCCTCCTACGAGCAGTACTTC. It codes for CASRLASYEQYF. The gene calls are TRBV25-1 and TRBJ2-5, with a tentative D call TRBD2 (6 bases). The DNA matches TRBJ2-7 better at its end, which makes the J call doubtful. CDR1 is MGHDK, CDR2 SYGVNS, per germline. The length of the CDR3 is 12 residues.

V and J are TRBV29-1 and TRBJ1-3; no firm D call. Per the germline V gene, CDR1 is SQVTM and CDR2 is ANQGSEA. The CDR3 contains 14 residues. V lost 3 bases to trimming and J lost 0 bases, with 9 bases between them. In nucleotides, the CDR3 is TGCAGCGTTGACCGCCTAGCCTCTGGAAACACCATATATTTT. This encodes CSVDRLASGNTIYF.

This clone was seen a handful of times. The rearrangement uses TRBV7-9 and TRBJ2-6; D remains ambiguous. The CDR3 runs 13 residues. The germline V and J ends were trimmed by 7 bases and 2 bases, with 6 bases remaining between them. Germline assignment: CDR1 SEHNR and CDR2 FQNEAQ (reference sequence). The CDR3 DNA is TGTGCCAGCAACCCTGCTGGGGCCAACGTCCTGACTTTC. Amino acids: CASNPAGANVLTF. Based on the CDR3 plus reference TRBV7-9 and TRBJ2-6, the full variable domain is DTGVSQNPRHKITKRGQNVTFRCDPISEHNRLYWYRQTLGQGPEFLTYFQNEAQLEKSRLLSDRFSAERPKGSFSTLEIQRTEQGDSAMYLCASNPAGANVLTFGAGSRLTVL.

This chain joins TRBV6-5 and TRBJ2-7, with D possibly being TRBD2 (5 bases). This CDR3 comprises 15 residues. Trimming stripped 4 bases from V and 3 bases from J, with 16 bases between. Germline-derived CDR1 and CDR2 are MNHEY and SVGAGI. The DNA of the CDR3 is TGTGCCAGCAGTTCCCCCCTTAGCGCCGTCTACGAGCAGTACTTC. It yields the protein CASSSPLSAVYEQYF.

V is TRBV7-8 and J is TRBJ2-7; the D gene is possibly TRBD1 (5 bases). The CDR3 covers 14 residues. Trimming stripped 4 bases from V and 1 base from J, with 11 bases between. Germline CDR1 and CDR2: SGHVS and FQNEAQ. The CDR3 nucleotides read TGTGCCAGCAGCTCAGGGTTAAGGTCCTACGAGCAGTACTTC. This translates into CASSSGLRSYEQYF. The complete variable domain, with remaining parts taken from reference TRBV7-8 and TRBJ2-7, reads GAGVSQSPRYKVAKRGQDVALRCDPISGHVSLFWYQQALGQGPEFLTYFQNEAQLDKSGLPSDRFFAERPEGSVSTLKIQRTQQEDSAVYLCASSSGLRSYEQYFGPGTRLTVT.

This sequence joins TRBV21-1 and TRBJ2-3; the D call in the table, TRBD2, was not verified against the DNA. TRBV21-1 is given as a pseudogene. The CDR3 has 18 residues. CDR3 sequence reads: CASSKEPRRGWWEDTQYF. The CDR3 DNA reads as TGTGCCAGCAGCAAAGAGCCACGGAGGGGCTGGTGGGAAGATACGCAGTATTTT.

The CDR3 DNA sequence: TGTGCCAGCAGTCCTCGGCCGGAGCCAGCTTTCTTT. This sequence encodes CASSPRPEPAFF. This chain connects TRBV2 to TRBJ1-1, with unresolved D. Germline CDR1 reads SNHLY; CDR2 reads FYNNEI. The CDR3 consists of 12 residues. V dropped 5 bases and J dropped 10 bases, with 14 bases sitting between them. Together with reference TRBV2 and TRBJ1-1, the CDR3 gives the full variable domain: EPEVTQTPSHQVTQMGQEVILRCVPISNHLYFYWYRQILGQKVEFLVSFYNNEISEKSEIFDDQFSVERPDGSNFTLKIRSTKLEDSAMYFCASSPRPEPAFFGQGTRLTVV.

The V call is TRBV10-2, the J call TRBJ2-7, with D uncertain. CDR1 is WSHSY and CDR2 is SAAADI in the germline V gene. The CDR3 runs to 13 residues. Trimming shortened V by 5 bases and J by 3 bases, and 11 bases separated the two germline ends. The CDR3 DNA sequence: TGCGCCAGCAGTCCCGCGCCGAACTACGAGCAGTACTTC. Translation: CASSPAPNYEQYF.

This clone appeared a few times. The same CDR3 is also encoded by other DNA sequences in this sample. In DNA form, the CDR3 reads TGTGCCAGCTCACCAGGGACAGAACTCTACGAGCAGTACTTC. Its protein product is CASSPGTELYEQYF. The chain joins TRBV18 to TRBJ2-7; TRBD1 agrees at 7 bases. Trimming cost V 2 bases and J 3 bases; bases outside gene matches: 4. CDR3 length: 14 residues. Germline assignment: CDR1 KGHSH and CDR2 LQKENI.

This sequence joins TRBV5-1 and TRBJ2-5; D possibly corresponds to TRBD1 (5 bases). The germline V gene encodes CDR1 SGHRS and CDR2 YFSETQ. CDR3 length: 14 amino acids. Trimming shortened V by 1 base and J by 4 bases, and 11 bases separated the two germline ends. CDR3 DNA sequence: TGCGCCAGCAGCTTGCAAGGGGAAGGAGAGACCCAGTACTTC. Amino acids: CASSLQGEGETQYF. Combining the CDR3 with reference TRBV5-1 and TRBJ2-5 gives the whole variable domain KAGVTQTPRYLIKTRGQQVTLSCSPISGHRSVSWYQQTPGQGLQFLFEYFSETQRNKGNFPGRFSGRQFSNSRSEMNVSTLELGDSALYLCASSLQGEGETQYFGPGTRLLVL.

The genes are TRBV30 and TRBJ2-3; 8 nucleotides agree with TRBD2. Germline V gene data show CDR1 as GTSNPN and CDR2 as SVGIG (reference sequence). Trimming cost V 4 bases and J 6 bases; bases outside gene matches: 6. There are 13 residues in the CDR3. The DNA of the CDR3 is TGTGCCTGGACGGGAGGGGCGGGGGATACGCAGTATTTT. This gives the protein CAWTGGAGDTQYF.

The CDR3 is CASSRDWDHAYNEQFF. The DNA of the CDR3 is TGTGCCAGCAGCCGTGACTGGGACCACGCCTACAATGAGCAGTTCTTC. The J gene is TRBJ2-1, the V gene TRBV4-2, with D tentatively TRBD1 or TRBD2 (5 bases each). Trimming removed 4 bases from V and 2 bases from J, with 15 bases in between. This CDR3 is built from 16 residues. Per the germline V gene, CDR1 is LGHNA and CDR2 is YNFKEQ.

The chain carries TRBV4-2 and TRBJ1-1; TRBD1 aligns across 7 bases. The CDR3 sequence is 15 residues long. The ends lost 0 bases at V and 6 bases at J; junction bases unmatched: 7. The germline gives CDR1 LGHNA, CDR2 YNFKEQ. CDR3 DNA sequence: TGTGCCAGCAGCCAAGATCTGGAGGGGGCAGCTGAAGCTTTCTTT. This gives the protein CASSQDLEGAAEAFF.

The genes are TRBV7-9 and TRBJ2-1; no firm D call. This CDR3 contains 12 residues. Germline CDR1 is SEHNR and CDR2 is FQNEAQ (reference sequence). Trimming stripped 5 bases from V and 9 bases from J, with 11 bases between. The CDR3 loop reads CASSPVEIEQFF. CDR3 bases: TGTGCCAGCAGCCCCGTGGAAATTGAGCAGTTCTTC.

This chain connects TRBV10-3 to TRBJ2-1, with D possibly being TRBD1 (5 bases). The CDR3 has 17 residues. CDR1 is ENHRY, CDR2 SYGVKD, per germline. V was shortened by 7 bases and J by 1 base, with 20 bases between the two germline ends. The CDR3 nucleotides read TGTGCCATCACCCAGAACGTACTCCAGGGTTCCTACAATGAGCAGTTCTTC. Translation gives CAITQNVLQGSYNEQFF.

The chain recombines TRBV15 with TRBJ2-3; 10 bases match TRBD2. V dropped 4 bases and J dropped 4; count of bases not matched to a gene: 8. Germline values: CDR1 LNHNV, CDR2 YYDKDF (reference sequence). This CDR3 spans 16 amino acids. CDR3 DNA sequence: TGTGCCACCAGCAAGCGTATAGCGGGAGGACCAGATACGCAGTATTTT. This codes for CATSKRIAGGPDTQYF. The variable domain in full, completed from reference TRBV15 and TRBJ2-3, reads DAMVIQNPRYQVTQFGKPVTLSCSQTLNHNVMYWYQQKSSQAPKLLFHYYDKDFNNEADTPDNFQSRRPNTSFCFLDIRSPGLGDTAMYLCATSKRIAGGPDTQYFGPGTRLTVL.

Comments on this clone: The same CDR3 can be traced to other DNA sequences in this sample. The rearrangement joins TRBV7-9 to TRBJ2-3; the match to TRBD2 covers 8 bases. Unmatched junction bases numbered 3, after V lost 1 base and J lost 0 bases. There are 16 residues in the CDR3. Looked up from germline, CDR1 is SEHNR and CDR2 is FQNEAQ (reference sequence). The CDR3 sequence is CASSLGLASSTDTQYF. The CDR3 DNA reads as TGTGCCAGCAGCTTAGGACTAGCGAGTAGCACAGATACGCAGTATTTT.

The chain is built from TRBV5-4 and TRBJ2-7, with 8 bases matching TRBD1. This CDR3 has 14 residues. The germline V gene has CDR1 SGHNT and CDR2 YYREEE (reference sequence). V trimming: 4 bases; J trimming: 2 bases; junction bases outside the gene matches: 5. The CDR3 DNA follows: TGTGCCAGCAGCACCCCAGGGGGCACCTACGAGCAGTACTTC. Protein product: CASSTPGGTYEQYF.

This chain uses TRBV27 with TRBJ2-3; D tentatively fits TRBD1 or TRBD2 (5 bases each). CDR3 length: 16 amino acids. V lost 4 bases to trimming and J lost 1 base, with 15 bases between them. Germline CDR1 reads MNHEY; CDR2 reads SMNVEV (reference sequence). The CDR3 is CASSSHKVGGTDTQYF. For the CDR3, the DNA is TGTGCCAGCAGTTCTCATAAAGTGGGGGGCACAGATACGCAGTATTTT.

The rearrangement links TRBV11-2 to TRBJ1-4; TRBD1 might be the D (6 bases). The V end was cut by 0 bases, the J end by 0 bases, with 8 bases between. Germline assignment: CDR1 SGHAT and CDR2 FQNNGV. The CDR3 is 16 amino acids. The CDR3 DNA is TGTGCCAGCAGCTTAGAACAGGGCTCAACTAATGAAAAACTGTTTTTT. Protein product: CASSLEQGSTNEKLFF. Drawing the rest from reference TRBV11-2 and TRBJ1-4, the complete variable domain is EAGVAQSPRYKIIEKRQSVAFWCNPISGHATLYWYQQILGQGPKLLIQFQNNGVVDDSQLPKDRFSAERLKGVDSTLKIQPAKLEDSAVYLCASSLEQGSTNEKLFFGSGTQLSVL.

This clone came up once. The genes are TRBV29-1 and TRBJ1-4; D not resolved. Looked up from germline, CDR1 is SQVTM and CDR2 is ANQGSEA. CDR3 length: 14 residues. V gave up 4 bases and J gave up 0 bases, with 9 bases separating them. CDR3 bases: TGCAGCGTTGCACAGAACCCAACTAATGAAAAACTGTTTTTT. Residues: CSVAQNPTNEKLFF.

The chain joins TRBV5-4 to TRBJ2-1; 8 bases line up with TRBD1. Germline trimming cut 3 bases from V and 8 bases from J; bases unmatched to any gene: 10. Germline V CDR1 and CDR2: SGHNT, YYREEE (reference sequence). The CDR3 is 15 residues long. CDR3: CASSSTGGHIDEQFF. DNA of the CDR3: TGTGCCAGCAGCTCAACAGGGGGGCACATAGATGAGCAGTTCTTC. Complete variable domain (other parts from reference TRBV5-4 and TRBJ2-1): ETGVTQSPTHLIKTRGQQVTLRCSSQSGHNTVSWYQQALGQGPQFIFQYYREEENGRGNFPPRFSGLQFPNYSSELNVNALELDDSALYLCASSSTGGHIDEQFFGPGTRLTVL.